The clone carrying this TCR beta chain was counted a few times. The authors' processing: Using reference gene primer amplification, nucleated cell counts were estimated. The data were produced by immunoSEQ multiplex PCR, yet TCRdb's version contains in-frame clones alone and is incomplete. V and J calls and clone size are given by that table; D and trimming were obtained from the DNA. Among 200,000 to 250,000 clones, 82% were seen once, and the ten largest hold about 3.6%. This entry belongs to a study of blood T cell repertoires in COVID-19. The CDR3 length is 16 residues. V trimming: 2 bases; J trimming: 0 bases; junction bases outside the gene matches: 5. The germline CDR1 and CDR2 sequences are LGHNA and YNFKEQ.

This TCR was sampled from a woman aged 80 or over with acute or convalescent COVID-19. The V and J genes are TRBV4-2 and TRBJ2-3; TRBD2 matches 7 bases. The source material was peripheral blood. This CDR3 reads CASSQNRGDSTDTQYF. The CDR3 bases are TGTGCCAGCAGCCAAAACCGGGGGGACAGCACAGATACGCAGTATTTT.